These 27 T cell receptor beta chains share one sample of origin, sequenced in a study of shared clonotypes between healthy human individuals. TCRdb's table, derived via immunoSEQ multiplex PCR, lists solely in-frame clones and lacks some. Of fewer than 700,000 clones listed, just over 75% were seen once; the top ten hold more than 10%. Sequencing input: PBMCs. Every receptor here comes from a woman in her forties in good health. Some clones in this sample may be carry-over from other donors' samples.

This chain uses TRBV5-1 with TRBJ2-6; no reliable D call. The CDR3 contains 16 residues. With 5 bases removed from V and 2 bases from J, the gap between germline ends came to 14 bases. Germline V gene lookup returns CDR1 SGHRS and CDR2 YFSETQ. DNA for the CDR3: TGCGCCAGCAGTTTTAACCCGGAAACTGGGGCCAACGTCCTGACTTTC. Its protein is CASSFNPETGANVLTF.

This clone was recorded once. This chain joins TRBV5-1 and TRBJ2-7; unclear D gene. V gave up 0 bases and J gave up 2 bases, with 9 bases separating them. Germline CDR1 reads SGHRS; CDR2 reads YFSETQ. The CDR3 sequence is 14 residues long. Here the CDR3 reads CASSLDGSTYEQYF. Written as DNA, the CDR3 is TGCGCCAGCAGCTTGGACGGCAGTACCTACGAGCAGTACTTC.

This chain uses TRBV28 with TRBJ1-5; D call uncertain. The germline V and J ends were trimmed by 4 bases and 2 bases, with 12 bases remaining between them. This CDR3 spans 15 amino acids. Germline CDR1 is MDHEN and CDR2 is SYDVKM. The DNA of the CDR3 is TGTGCCAGCAGTTACCAAGTCCGTGGCAATCAGCCCCAGCATTTT. Translated: CASSYQVRGNQPQHF.

This clone has just one count. Other DNA sequences within the sample encode an identical CDR3. The genes are TRBV7-9 and TRBJ1-5; no reliable D call. V was cut by 0 bases and J by 7 bases, with 7 bases left in between. Germline V lookup: CDR1 SEHNR, CDR2 FQNEAQ (reference sequence). The CDR3 loop spans 13 amino acids. In DNA form, the CDR3 reads TGTGCCAGCAGCTTAGCAGGGTCCCAGCCCCAGCATTTT. Translating it yields CASSLAGSQPQHF. Filled out from reference TRBV7-9 and TRBJ1-5, the complete variable domain reads DTGVSQNPRHKITKRGQNVTFRCDPISEHNRLYWYRQTLGQGPEFLTYFQNEAQLEKSRLLSDRFSAERPKGSFSTLEIQRTEQGDSAMYLCASSLAGSQPQHFGDGTRLSIL.

V gene TRBV28 combines with J gene TRBJ2-2; 11 bases are a match to TRBD2. CDR1 MDHEN and CDR2 SYDVKM come from the germline V gene. V trimming: 6 bases; J trimming: 2 bases; junction bases outside the gene matches: 8. CDR3 length: 17 amino acids. The DNA for the CDR3 is TGTGCCAGCAGATCCGGGACTAGCGGCTATAACACCGGGGAGCTGTTTTTT. Amino acids: CASRSGTSGYNTGELFF.

V is TRBV4-3 and J is TRBJ2-7, with 8 bases identical to TRBD1. V was clipped by 4 bases and J by 3 bases; unmatched bases: 8. The germline V gene has CDR1 LGHNA and CDR2 YSLEER. The CDR3 length is 15 residues. The chain's CDR3 is CASSRSGQGGYEQYF. The CDR3 DNA follows: TGCGCCAGCAGCCGTTCAGGACAGGGTGGCTACGAGCAGTACTTC.

The chain employs TRBV4-2 and TRBJ2-7, with D uncertain. The CDR3 loop spans 13 amino acids. Germline V gene sequence: CDR1 LGHNA, CDR2 YNFKEQ. V was cut by 1 base and J by 7 bases, with 11 bases left in between. CDR3 amino acids: CASSQVSGVEQYF. The CDR3 DNA reads TGTGCCAGCAGCCAAGTAAGTGGAGTTGAGCAGTACTTC.

The CDR3 nucleotides read TGTGCCAGCAGTGGCCGGGGATCAACTAATGAAAAACTGTTTTTT. The encoded protein is CASSGRGSTNEKLFF. The chain carries TRBV27 and TRBJ1-4, with D uncertain. With 5 bases removed from V and 0 bases from J, the gap between germline ends came to 10 bases. This CDR3 is built from 15 residues. Germline V gives CDR1 MNHEY, CDR2 SMNVEV (reference sequence).

The V and J genes are TRBV5-1 and TRBJ2-2; D possibly uses TRBD1 or TRBD2 (5 bases each). Germline CDR1 SGHRS, CDR2 YFSETQ. Between the trimmed V and J ends, which lost 4 bases and 7 bases, there was a span of 17 bases. This CDR3 contains 15 residues. For the CDR3, the DNA is TGCGCCAGCAGCACGGGACCCCAACCCCACGGGGAGCTGTTTTTT. Translation: CASSTGPQPHGELFF.

This clone was found a few times. The chain links TRBV7-6 to TRBJ1-5; D may be TRBD1 (5 bases). V dropped 3 bases and J dropped 5 bases, with 8 bases sitting between them. The CDR3 is made up of 13 amino acids. Looked up from germline, CDR1 is SGHVS and CDR2 is FNYEAQ. The CDR3 DNA sequence: TGTGCCAGCAGCTTGGGGGTGCATCAGCCCCAGCATTTT. Its protein is CASSLGVHQPQHF.

This chain connects TRBV5-6 to TRBJ1-2; 8 bases match TRBD1. The CDR3 has 13 amino acids. Trimming cost V 4 bases and J 6 bases; bases outside gene matches: 5. Germline V gene lookup returns CDR1 SGHDT and CDR2 YYEEEE. This chain's CDR3 is CASSRTGGHGYTF. The DNA of the CDR3 is TGTGCCAGCAGCAGAACAGGGGGGCATGGCTACACCTTC.

This chain joins TRBV9 and TRBJ2-6, with D unresolved. Germline V gene lookup returns CDR1 SGDLS and CDR2 YYNGEE. This CDR3 is 18 amino acids long. With 4 bases removed from V and 0 bases from J, the gap between germline ends came to 17 bases. CDR3 amino acids: CASSPSRTPSSGANVLTF. The CDR3 DNA reads TGTGCCAGCAGCCCCTCCCGGACCCCAAGCTCTGGGGCCAACGTCCTGACTTTC.

The chain joins TRBV21-1 to TRBJ1-1. TRBV21-1 is shown as a pseudogene. The CDR3 sequence is 15 residues long. CDR3: CASSKERWIGTEAFF. Here the CDR3 DNA reads TGTGCCAGCAGCAAAGAACGTTGGATCGGCACTGAAGCTTTCTTT.

In its sample, this clone was seen once. The chain links TRBV30 to TRBJ2-5; D is possibly TRBD1 or TRBD2 (6 bases each). The end of the DNA fits TRBJ2-7 better, so the J call may be wrong. Germline-derived CDR1 and CDR2 are GTSNPN and SVGIG (reference sequence). This CDR3 region has 13 residues. The CDR3 DNA reads as TGTGCCTGGAGTCGGGGGCTTCGGGACGAGCAGTACTTC. It translates to CAWSRGLRDEQYF.

The chain carries TRBV15 and TRBJ2-1; D ambiguous. Germline-derived CDR1 and CDR2 are LNHNV and YYDKDF (reference sequence). The CDR3 runs to 15 residues. The V end was cut by 0 bases, the J end by 0 bases, with 6 bases between. The CDR3 region is CATSRDLSSYNEQFF. The DNA of the CDR3 is TGTGCCACCAGCAGAGATTTGAGCTCCTACAATGAGCAGTTCTTC.

This rearrangement joins TRBV28 to TRBJ2-7, with 8 bases lining up with TRBD1. J lost 2 bases, V lost 5 bases, and 5 bases had no gene match. This CDR3 is built from 14 residues. Germline V gene data show CDR1 as MDHEN and CDR2 as SYDVKM. Here the CDR3 DNA reads TGTGCCAGCAGTCGGACAGGGACACCCTACGAGCAGTACTTC. It codes for CASSRTGTPYEQYF. The entire variable domain, with the rest obtained from reference TRBV28 and TRBJ2-7, is as follows: DVKVTQSSRYLVKRTGEKVFLECVQDMDHENMFWYRQDPGLGLRLIYFSYDVKMKEKGDIPEGYSVSREKKERFSLILESASTNQTSMYLCASSRTGTPYEQYFGPGTRLTVT.

The chain uses TRBV4-2 and TRBJ1-4; D gene uncertain. The CDR3 covers 13 residues. V was shortened by 8 bases and J by 5 bases, with 12 bases between the two germline ends. Germline V lookup: CDR1 LGHNA, CDR2 YNFKEQ. The CDR3 nucleotides are TGTGCCAGCTCCCTACGTCGCAATGAAAAACTGTTTTTT. Protein product: CASSLRRNEKLFF.

Concerning this clone itself: A much larger clone differs by one base, so this may be a read error. This sequence joins TRBV4-3 and TRBJ1-2; D gene ambiguous. Germline V gene data show CDR1 as LGHNA and CDR2 as YSLEER. The CDR3 spans 14 residues. The CDR3 nucleotides are TGCGCCAGCAGCCAAGACAGGAGTAACTATTGCTACACCTTC. As protein: CASSQDRSNYCYTF.

This chain connects TRBV27 to TRBJ2-7, with D maybe TRBD2 (5 bases). Germline V lookup: CDR1 MNHEY, CDR2 SMNVEV (reference sequence). This CDR3 is built from 12 residues. Between the trimmed V and J ends, which lost 7 bases and 3 bases, there was a span of 10 bases. CDR3 bases: TGTGCCAGCAAGTCCGCGGGCTACGAGCAGTACTTC. The encoded protein is CASKSAGYEQYF.

The chain recombines TRBV28 with TRBJ2-2; 9 bases match TRBD1. Germline V lookup: CDR1 MDHEN, CDR2 SYDVKM. Trimming at V came to 4 bases and at J to 3 bases, leaving 6 bases not matched to a gene. The CDR3 extends over 16 amino acids. This CDR3 reads CASSSPGQGYTGELFF. CDR3 bases: TGTGCCAGCAGTTCACCGGGACAGGGTTACACCGGGGAGCTGTTTTTT.

The CDR3 sequence is CASGWSGANVLTF. The CDR3 nucleotides are TGTGCCAGCGGGTGGTCCGGGGCCAACGTCCTGACTTTC. The gene calls are TRBV6-5 and TRBJ2-6, with no clear D. This CDR3 spans 13 amino acids. Germline V CDR1 and CDR2: MNHEY, SVGAGI. With 8 bases removed from V and 4 bases from J, the gap between germline ends came to 9 bases.

This chain links TRBV28 with TRBJ1-4; D remains ambiguous. Trimming pared 7 bases from V and 8 bases from J, leaving 17 bases between. Germline lookup yields CDR1 MDHEN and CDR2 SYDVKM. The CDR3 consists of 14 residues. DNA for the CDR3: TGTGCCAGCAATCCCCGTCGGGGTCGAGAAAAACTGTTTTTT. Translation gives CASNPRRGREKLFF.

Concerning this clone itself: A far larger clone is one nucleotide away, so this likely arose from a read error. The chain couples TRBV2 to TRBJ2-1; 8 bases line up with TRBD1. Germline assignment: CDR1 SNHLY and CDR2 FYNNEI. CDR3 length: 15 amino acids. Losses at the gene ends were 8 bases for V and 5 bases for J; bases not matched to a gene: 11. This chain's CDR3 is CASHSVGQGDNEQFF. The CDR3 bases are TGTGCCAGCCATTCGGTAGGACAGGGAGACAATGAGCAGTTCTTC.

There are a few counts of this clone. The chain joins TRBV7-2 to TRBJ2-3; D unclear. CDR1 and CDR2 (germline): SGHTA, FQGNSA. V was cut by 1 base and J by 2 bases, with 13 bases left in between. The CDR3 sequence is 16 residues long. The CDR3 DNA reads TGTGCCAGCAGCTTAGTAGGGCCAGGCAACACAGATACGCAGTATTTT. Protein: CASSLVGPGNTDTQYF.

This clone is a singleton in its sample. This chain uses TRBV15 with TRBJ2-7; the D gene is possibly TRBD1 (6 bases). CDR3 length: 16 residues. V lost 0 bases, J lost 7 bases, and 19 bases lay in between. From germline, CDR1 is LNHNV and CDR2 YYDKDF (reference sequence). CDR3 DNA sequence: TGTGCCACCAGCAGAGATCGTGGCAGGGGTGGGTCTGAGCAGTACTTC. This codes for CATSRDRGRGGSEQYF.

The chain recombines TRBV5-4 with TRBJ2-7; 9 bases fit TRBD1. Trimming cost V 4 bases and J 2 bases; bases outside gene matches: 4. In germline, CDR1 is SGHNT, CDR2 YYREEE (reference sequence). This CDR3 spans 14 amino acids. CDR3 sequence: CASSIQGAAYEQYF. CDR3 DNA sequence: TGTGCCAGCAGCATACAGGGGGCCGCCTACGAGCAGTACTTC.

Details on this clone: A clone one base away is much larger, so this may be a read error. The same CDR3 is also encoded by other DNA sequences in this sample. V is TRBV14 and J is TRBJ1-4; D is unresolved. This CDR3 comprises 12 residues. Per germline, CDR1 SGHDN and CDR2 FVKESK. The CDR3 region has the DNA TGTGCAAGCAGCCAAGTAATCGAAAAACTGTTTTTT. It translates to CASSQVIEKLFF.